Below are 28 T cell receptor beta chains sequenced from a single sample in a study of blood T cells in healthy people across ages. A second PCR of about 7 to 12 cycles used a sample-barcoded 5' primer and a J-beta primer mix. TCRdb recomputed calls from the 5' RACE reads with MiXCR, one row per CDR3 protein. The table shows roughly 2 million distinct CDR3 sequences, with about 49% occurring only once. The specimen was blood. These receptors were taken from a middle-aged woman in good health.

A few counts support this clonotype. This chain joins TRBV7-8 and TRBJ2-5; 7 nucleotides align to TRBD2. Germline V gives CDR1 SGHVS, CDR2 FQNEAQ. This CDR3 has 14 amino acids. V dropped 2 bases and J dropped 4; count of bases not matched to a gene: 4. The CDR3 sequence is CASSLRTSRETQYF. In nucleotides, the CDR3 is TGTGCCAGCAGCTTACGGACTAGTCGAGAGACCCAGTACTTC.

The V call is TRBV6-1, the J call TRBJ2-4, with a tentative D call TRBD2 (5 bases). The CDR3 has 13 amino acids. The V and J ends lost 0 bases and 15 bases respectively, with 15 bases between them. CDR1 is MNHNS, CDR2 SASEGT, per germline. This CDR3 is CASSEAQYLAGYF. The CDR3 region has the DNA TGTGCCAGCAGTGAAGCGCAGTATCTAGCTGGGTACTTC.

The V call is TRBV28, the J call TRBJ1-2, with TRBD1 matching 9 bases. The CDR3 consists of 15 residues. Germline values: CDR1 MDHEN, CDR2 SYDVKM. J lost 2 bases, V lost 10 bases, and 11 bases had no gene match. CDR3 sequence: CAILTGGRLNYGYTF. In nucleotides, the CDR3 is TGTGCCATCTTAACAGGGGGCAGGCTAAACTATGGCTACACCTTC.

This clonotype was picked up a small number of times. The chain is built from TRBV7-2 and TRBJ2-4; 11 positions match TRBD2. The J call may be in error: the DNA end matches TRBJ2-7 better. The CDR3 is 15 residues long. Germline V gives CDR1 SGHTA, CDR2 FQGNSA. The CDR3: CASSPRAGTSGEQYF. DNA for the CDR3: TGTGCCAGCAGTCCTCGGGCAGGGACTAGCGGCGAGCAGTACTTC.

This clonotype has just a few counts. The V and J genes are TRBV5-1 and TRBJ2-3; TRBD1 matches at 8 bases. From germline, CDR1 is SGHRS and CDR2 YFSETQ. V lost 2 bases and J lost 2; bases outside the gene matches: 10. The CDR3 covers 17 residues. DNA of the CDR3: TGCGCCAGCAGCTTTACCACCGGGACAGGAGTCACAGATACGCAGTATTTT. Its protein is CASSFTTGTGVTDTQYF. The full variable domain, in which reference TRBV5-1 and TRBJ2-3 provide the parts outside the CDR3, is KAGVTQTPRYLIKTRGQQVTLSCSPISGHRSVSWYQQTPGQGLQFLFEYFSETQRNKGNFPGRFSGRQFSNSRSEMNVSTLELGDSALYLCASSFTTGTGVTDTQYFGPGTRLTVL.

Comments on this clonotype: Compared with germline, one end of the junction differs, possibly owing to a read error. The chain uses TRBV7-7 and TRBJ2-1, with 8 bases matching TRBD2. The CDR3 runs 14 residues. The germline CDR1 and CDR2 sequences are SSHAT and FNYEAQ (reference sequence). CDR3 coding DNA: TGTGCTAGCAGCTTAGGTTTGACTAGCGATGAGCAGTTCTTC. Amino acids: CASSLGLTSDEQFF.

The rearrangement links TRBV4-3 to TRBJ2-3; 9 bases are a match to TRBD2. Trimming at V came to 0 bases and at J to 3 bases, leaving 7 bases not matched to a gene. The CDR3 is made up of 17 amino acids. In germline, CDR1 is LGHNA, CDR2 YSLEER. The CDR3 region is CASSQDHSGGWTDTQYF. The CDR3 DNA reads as TGCGCCAGCAGCCAAGATCATAGCGGGGGTTGGACAGATACGCAGTATTTT.

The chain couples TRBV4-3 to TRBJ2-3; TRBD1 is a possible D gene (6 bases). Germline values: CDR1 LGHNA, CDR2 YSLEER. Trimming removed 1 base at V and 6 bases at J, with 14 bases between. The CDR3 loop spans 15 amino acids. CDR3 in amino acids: CASSQVTDSADTQYF. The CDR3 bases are TGCGCCAGCAGCCAAGTCACGGACAGCGCGGATACGCAGTATTTT.

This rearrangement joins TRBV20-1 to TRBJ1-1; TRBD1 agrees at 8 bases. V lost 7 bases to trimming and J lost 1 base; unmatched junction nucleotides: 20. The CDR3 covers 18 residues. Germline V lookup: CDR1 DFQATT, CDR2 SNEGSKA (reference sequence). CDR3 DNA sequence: TGCAGTGTCGCTTCAGGGGGCGCCTTAGTAGGGAAGAACACTGAAGCTTTCTTT. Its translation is CSVASGGALVGKNTEAFF.

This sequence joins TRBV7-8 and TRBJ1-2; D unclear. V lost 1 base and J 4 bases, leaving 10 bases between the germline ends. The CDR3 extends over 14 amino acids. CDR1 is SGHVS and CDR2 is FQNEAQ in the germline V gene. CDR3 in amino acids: CASSLVTVAYGYTF. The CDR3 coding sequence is TGTGCCAGCAGCTTAGTTACAGTAGCCTATGGCTACACCTTC.

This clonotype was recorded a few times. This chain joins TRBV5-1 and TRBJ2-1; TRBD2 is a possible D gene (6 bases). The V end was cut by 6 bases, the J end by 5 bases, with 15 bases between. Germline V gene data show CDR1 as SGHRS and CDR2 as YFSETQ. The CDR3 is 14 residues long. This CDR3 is CASTPGGANNEQFF. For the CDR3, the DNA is TGCGCCAGCACCCCGGGCGGGGCGAACAATGAGCAGTTCTTC.

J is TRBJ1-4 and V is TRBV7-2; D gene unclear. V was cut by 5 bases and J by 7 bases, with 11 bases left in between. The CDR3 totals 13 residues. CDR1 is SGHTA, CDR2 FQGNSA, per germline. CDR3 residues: CASSAPSGEKLFF. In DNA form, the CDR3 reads TGTGCCAGCAGCGCGCCTTCCGGTGAAAAACTGTTTTTT.

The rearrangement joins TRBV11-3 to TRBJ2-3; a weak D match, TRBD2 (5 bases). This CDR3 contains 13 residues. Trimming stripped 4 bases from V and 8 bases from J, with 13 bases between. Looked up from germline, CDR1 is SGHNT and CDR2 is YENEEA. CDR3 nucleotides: TGTGCCAGCAGCTCCATGGGAGTAGGTACGCAGTATTTT. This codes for CASSSMGVGTQYF. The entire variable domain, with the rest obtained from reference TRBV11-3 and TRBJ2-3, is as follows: EAGVVQSPRYKIIEKKQPVAFWCNPISGHNTLYWYLQNLGQGPELLIRYENEEAVDDSQLPKDRFSAERLKGVDSTLKIQPAELGDSAVYLCASSSMGVGTQYFGPGTRLTVL.

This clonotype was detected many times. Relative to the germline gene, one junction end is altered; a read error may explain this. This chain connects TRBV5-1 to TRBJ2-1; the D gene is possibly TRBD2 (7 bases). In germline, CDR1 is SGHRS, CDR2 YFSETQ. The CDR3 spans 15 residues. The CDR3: CASSLGGGAGNEQFF. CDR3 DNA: TGTGCCAGCAGCTTAGGAGGGGGGGCTGGGAATGAGCAGTTCTTC. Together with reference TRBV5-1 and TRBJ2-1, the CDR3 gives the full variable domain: KAGVTQTPRYLIKTRGQQVTLSCSPISGHRSVSWYQQTPGQGLQFLFEYFSETQRNKGNFPGRFSGRQFSNSRSEMNVSTLELGDSALYLCASSLGGGAGNEQFFGPGTRLTVL.

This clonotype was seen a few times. The CDR3, as DNA: TGCGCCAGCAGCCAGACCGTCACATCCTACAATGAGCAGTTCTTC. Translated, it gives CASSQTVTSYNEQFF. The rearrangement joins TRBV4-3 to TRBJ2-1; D is undetermined. Trimming took 3 bases from V and 1 from J, leaving 10 bases between them. The CDR3 contains 15 residues. CDR1 and CDR2 from the germline V gene are LGHNA and YSLEER.

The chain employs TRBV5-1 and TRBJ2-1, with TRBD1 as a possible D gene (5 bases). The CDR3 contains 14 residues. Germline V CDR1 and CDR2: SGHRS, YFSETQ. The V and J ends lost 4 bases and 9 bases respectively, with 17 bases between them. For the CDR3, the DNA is TGCGCCAGCAGCACCACTGCAGGGTGGGCTGAGCAGTTCTTC. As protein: CASSTTAGWAEQFF.

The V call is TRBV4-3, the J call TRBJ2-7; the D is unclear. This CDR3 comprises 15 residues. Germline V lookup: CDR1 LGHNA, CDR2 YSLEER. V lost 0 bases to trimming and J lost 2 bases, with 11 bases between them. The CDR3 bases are TGCGCCAGCAGCCAAGATTTGGCAGGAGCCTACGAGCAGTACTTC. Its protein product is CASSQDLAGAYEQYF.

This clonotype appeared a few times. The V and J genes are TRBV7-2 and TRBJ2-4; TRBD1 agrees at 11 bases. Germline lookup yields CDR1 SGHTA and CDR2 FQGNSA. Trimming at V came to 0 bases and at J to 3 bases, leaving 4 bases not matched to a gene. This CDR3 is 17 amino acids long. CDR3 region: CASSLAGTGGLKNIQYF. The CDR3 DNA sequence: TGTGCCAGCAGCTTAGCGGGGACAGGGGGACTCAAAAACATTCAGTACTTC.

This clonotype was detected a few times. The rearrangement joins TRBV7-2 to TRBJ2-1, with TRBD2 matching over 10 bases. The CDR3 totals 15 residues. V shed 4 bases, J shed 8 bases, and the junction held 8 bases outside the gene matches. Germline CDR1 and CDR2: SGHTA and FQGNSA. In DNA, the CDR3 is TGTGCCAGCAGCTCTCAGCGGGGGGGCCATCATGAGCAGTTCTTC. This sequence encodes CASSSQRGGHHEQFF.

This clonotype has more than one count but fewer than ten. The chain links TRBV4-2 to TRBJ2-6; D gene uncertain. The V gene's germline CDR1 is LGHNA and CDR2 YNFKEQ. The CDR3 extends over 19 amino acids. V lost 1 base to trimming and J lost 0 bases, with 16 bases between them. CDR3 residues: CASSQASVVSGSGANVLTF. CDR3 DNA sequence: TGTGCCAGCAGCCAAGCGTCTGTGGTCTCCGGCTCTGGGGCCAACGTCCTGACTTTC.

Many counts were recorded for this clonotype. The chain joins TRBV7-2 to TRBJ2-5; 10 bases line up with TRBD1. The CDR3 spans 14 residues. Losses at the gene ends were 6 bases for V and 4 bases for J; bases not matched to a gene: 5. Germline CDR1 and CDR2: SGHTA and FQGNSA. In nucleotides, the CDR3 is TGTGCCAGCAGTCGGGACAGGGGACGAGAGACCCAGTACTTC. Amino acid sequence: CASSRDRGRETQYF. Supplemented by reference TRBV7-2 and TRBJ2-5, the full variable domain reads GAGVSQSPSNKVTEKGKDVELRCDPISGHTALYWYRQSLGQGLEFLIYFQGNSAPDKSGLPSDRFSAERTGGSVSTLTIQRTQQEDSAVYLCASSRDRGRETQYFGPGTRLLVL.

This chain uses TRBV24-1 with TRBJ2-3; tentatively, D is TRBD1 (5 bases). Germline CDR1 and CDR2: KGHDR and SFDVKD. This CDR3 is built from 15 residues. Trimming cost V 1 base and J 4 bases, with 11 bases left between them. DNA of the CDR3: TGTGCCACCAGTGATTTCGGCACAGGACCAGATACGCAGTATTTT. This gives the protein CATSDFGTGPDTQYF.

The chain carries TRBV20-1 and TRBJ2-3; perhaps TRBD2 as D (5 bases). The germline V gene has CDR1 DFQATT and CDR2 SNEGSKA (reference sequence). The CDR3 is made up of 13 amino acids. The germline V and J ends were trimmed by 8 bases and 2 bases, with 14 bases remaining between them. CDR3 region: CSPQTTNTDTQYF. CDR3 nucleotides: TGCAGTCCCCAGACTACGAACACAGATACGCAGTATTTT.

The CDR3 nucleotides are TGCGCCAGCAGCTTGGAGAGCCTGGACCAGCCCCAGCATTTT. It specifies CASSLESLDQPQHF. The chain recombines TRBV5-1 with TRBJ1-5; D remains unclear. The germline gives CDR1 SGHRS, CDR2 YFSETQ. This CDR3 comprises 14 residues. Trimming removed 0 bases from V and 7 bases from J, with 11 bases in between.

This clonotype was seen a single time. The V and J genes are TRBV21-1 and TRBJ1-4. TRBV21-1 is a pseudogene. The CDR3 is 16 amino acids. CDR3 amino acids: CASSKAVGSTNEKLFF. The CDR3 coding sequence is TGTGCCAGCAGCAAAGCTGTGGGCTCTACTAATGAAAAACTGTTTTTT.

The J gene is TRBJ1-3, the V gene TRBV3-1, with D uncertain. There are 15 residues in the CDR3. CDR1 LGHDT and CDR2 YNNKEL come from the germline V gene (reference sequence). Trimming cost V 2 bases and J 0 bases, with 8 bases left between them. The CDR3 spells CASSQNGDSGNTIYF. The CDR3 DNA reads TGTGCCAGCAGCCAAAACGGGGACTCTGGAAACACCATATATTTT.

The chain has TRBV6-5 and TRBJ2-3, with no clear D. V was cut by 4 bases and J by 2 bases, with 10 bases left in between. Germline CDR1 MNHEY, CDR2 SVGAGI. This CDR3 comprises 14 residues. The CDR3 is CASSWRRVTDTQYF. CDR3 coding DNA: TGTGCCAGCAGTTGGCGCAGAGTCACAGATACGCAGTATTTT.

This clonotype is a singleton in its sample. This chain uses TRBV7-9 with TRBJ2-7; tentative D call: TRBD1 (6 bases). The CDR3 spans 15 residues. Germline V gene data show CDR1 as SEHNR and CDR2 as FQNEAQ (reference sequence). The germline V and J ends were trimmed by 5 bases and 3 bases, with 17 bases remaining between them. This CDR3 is CASSHRVQGYYEQYF. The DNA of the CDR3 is TGTGCCAGCAGCCACAGGGTGCAGGGATACTACGAGCAGTACTTC.